A single sample gave rise to the 16 T cell receptor beta chains below, sequenced in a study of blood T cell repertoires in COVID-19. Sequencing was performed with immunoSEQ multiplex PCR; in TCRdb, only in-frame clones are kept and a portion is missing. The table shows about 120,000 clones, with 78% occurring only once. Sample: peripheral blood. These receptors came from a man between 65 and 85 years old with acute or convalescent COVID-19.

The chain carries TRBV6-1 and TRBJ1-2, with D maybe TRBD1 (5 bases). V lost 1 base and J lost 7, with 16 bases in between. CDR3 size: 15 residues. Germline V CDR1 and CDR2: MNHNS, SASEGT. Written as DNA, the CDR3 is TGTGCCAGCAGTGAAGTGGGCCCAGGGCACGCTGGCTACACCTTC. Translation: CASSEVGPGHAGYTF.

The V and J genes are TRBV6-2 or TRBV6-3 and TRBJ1-2; TRBD1 aligns across 11 bases. Per germline, CDR1 MNHEY and CDR2 SVGEGT. The V gene end was trimmed by 6 bases and the J gene end by 4 bases; junction bases not matched to a gene: 13. The CDR3 runs 17 residues. The chain's CDR3 is CASSQRTGGARAYGYTF. DNA for the CDR3: TGTGCCAGCAGCCAGAGGACAGGGGGCGCCCGGGCCTATGGCTACACCTTC.

The V call is TRBV4-3, the J call TRBJ2-4, with D possibly being TRBD1 (5 bases). The germline V and J ends were trimmed by 3 bases and 2 bases, with 14 bases remaining between them. This CDR3 spans 16 amino acids. In germline, CDR1 is LGHNA, CDR2 YSLEER. CDR3 sequence reads: CASSHRLPGSKNIQYF. CDR3 DNA: TGCGCCAGCAGCCATCGTCTTCCAGGGTCCAAAAACATTCAGTACTTC.

This chain links TRBV15 with TRBJ2-2; the match to TRBD1 covers 8 bases. Germline V CDR1 and CDR2: LNHNV, YYDKDF (reference sequence). J lost 5 bases, V lost 5 bases, and 7 bases had no gene match. The CDR3 is 15 amino acids. In nucleotides, the CDR3 is TGTGCCACCAGCTCCGGCAGGGGGCGTACCGGGGAGCTGTTTTTT. Amino acid sequence: CATSSGRGRTGELFF.

This chain uses TRBV4-3 with TRBJ1-2; maybe TRBD1 (5 bases). The germline CDR1 and CDR2 sequences are LGHNA and YSLEER. This CDR3 is built from 14 residues. With 1 base removed from V and 2 bases from J, the gap between germline ends came to 8 bases. The CDR3: CASSQVGQNYGYTF. The CDR3, as DNA: TGCGCCAGCAGCCAAGTGGGGCAAAACTATGGCTACACCTTC.

The chain recombines TRBV11-2 with TRBJ1-5; D possibly corresponds to TRBD1 (5 bases). The CDR3 consists of 14 residues. The V gene lost 3 bases and the J gene lost 6 bases, with 12 bases spanning the gap. CDR1 is SGHAT and CDR2 is FQNNGV in the germline V gene. This CDR3 reads CASSFAGNSQPQHF. In DNA, the CDR3 is TGTGCCAGCAGCTTCGCAGGGAATAGTCAGCCCCAGCATTTT.

This rearrangement joins TRBV2 to TRBJ2-3; 7 bases are a match to TRBD1. This CDR3 comprises 15 residues. Unmatched junction bases numbered 6, after V lost 6 bases and J lost 0 bases. Germline values: CDR1 SNHLY, CDR2 FYNNEI. The CDR3 coding sequence is TGTGCCAGCAGCGCCCGGGACAGAAGCACAGATACGCAGTATTTT. It translates to CASSARDRSTDTQYF.

V is TRBV7-2 and J is TRBJ2-7; D unclear. V lost 2 bases to trimming and J lost 4 bases, with 6 bases between them. This CDR3 is 12 amino acids long. Germline V gene data show CDR1 as SGHTA and CDR2 as FQGNSA. CDR3 coding DNA: TGTGCCAGCAGCTTATTGCGATACGAGCAGTACTTC. This translates into CASSLLRYEQYF.

This sequence joins TRBV7-2 and TRBJ1-5; D unclear. Germline V CDR1 and CDR2: SGHTA, FQGNSA. V was clipped by 1 base and J by 0 bases, with 7 bases between them. This CDR3 spans 15 amino acids. CDR3 protein: CASSLDFNSNQPQHF. CDR3 DNA sequence: TGTGCCAGCAGCTTAGATTTCAATAGCAATCAGCCCCAGCATTTT.

The gene calls are TRBV7-9 and TRBJ1-6, with D perhaps TRBD1 (6 bases). The germline gives CDR1 SEHNR, CDR2 FQNEAQ (reference sequence). The CDR3 runs 15 residues. V was cut by 3 bases and J by 6 bases, with 12 bases left in between. CDR3 region: CASSLSDRFNSPLHF. The CDR3, as DNA: TGTGCCAGCAGCTTGTCCGACAGGTTTAATTCACCCCTCCACTTT.

The chain couples TRBV9 to TRBJ2-3; 8 bases are a match to TRBD2. The CDR3 covers 15 residues. Germline CDR1 is SGDLS and CDR2 is YYNGEE. V dropped 3 bases and J dropped 1; count of bases not matched to a gene: 4. Here the CDR3 reads CASSARGVGTDTQYF. Here the CDR3 DNA reads TGTGCCAGCAGCGCGCGGGGGGTGGGCACAGATACGCAGTATTTT.

The chain employs TRBV5-1 and TRBJ1-2, with D possibly being TRBD1 (5 bases). This CDR3 spans 14 amino acids. Germline V gene sequence: CDR1 SGHRS, CDR2 YFSETQ. Trimming shortened V by 4 bases and J by 3 bases, and 13 bases separated the two germline ends. CDR3 sequence (DNA): TGCGCCAGCAGCCCGTCGGGGGAGTACTATGGCTACACCTTC. This translates into CASSPSGEYYGYTF.

The J gene is TRBJ1-6, the V gene TRBV11-3, with D tentatively TRBD1 (5 bases). Germline V gene data show CDR1 as SGHNT and CDR2 as YENEEA. This CDR3 has 13 amino acids. V was shortened by 6 bases and J by 10 bases, with 13 bases between the two germline ends. CDR3 in amino acids: CASSPRVGSPLHF. In DNA, the CDR3 is TGTGCCAGCAGTCCCAGGGTTGGCTCACCCCTCCACTTT.

This chain uses TRBV6-5 with TRBJ2-7; 7 nucleotides agree with TRBD2. Germline loops: CDR1 MNHEY, CDR2 SVGAGI. The CDR3 runs 12 residues. With 2 bases clipped from V and 6 bases from J, the junction kept 1 base outside the gene matches. The CDR3 spells CASSYAGVEQYF. DNA of the CDR3: TGTGCCAGCAGTTACGCGGGGGTCGAGCAGTACTTC.

This chain joins TRBV5-1 and TRBJ2-2; the match to TRBD1 covers 7 bases. Looked up from germline, CDR1 is SGHRS and CDR2 is YFSETQ. This CDR3 comprises 13 residues. J gave up 4 bases and V 4 bases, and 1 base lay outside the gene matches. In nucleotides, the CDR3 is TGCGCCAGCAGCGGGACAGTCACCGGGGAGCTGTTTTTT. It yields the protein CASSGTVTGELFF.

V usage is TRBV11-3 and J usage is TRBJ2-7; TRBD1 matches at 7 bases. Per germline, CDR1 SGHNT and CDR2 YENEEA. The CDR3 extends over 15 amino acids. V was pared by 5 bases and J by 3 bases, with 10 bases of the junction left unmatched. The CDR3 protein is CASSPDRPGGYEQYF. In nucleotides, the CDR3 is TGTGCCAGCAGCCCAGACCGCCCAGGGGGCTACGAGCAGTACTTC.